The sequence of this T cell receptor beta chain was determined in a study of T cell responses to AZD1222 COVID-19 vaccine. Study results and limitations: Spike-specific TCR repertoires showed rising breadth and depth after two AZD1222 doses. Baseline seropositivity characterized only six AZD1222 recipients.

Assay used: immunoSEQ multiplex PCR; TCRdb lists only in-frame clones, some missing. The sample has some 130,000 clones, about 90% seen once. Second doses were pooled across both intervals (about 4 or about 12 weeks). Turning to this clone: The antigen is undetermined.

The CDR3 sequence is 17 residues long. The germline CDR1 and CDR2 sequences are WSHSY and SAAADI. V was cut by 2 bases and J by 3 bases, with 20 bases left in between. The gene calls are TRBV10-2 and TRBJ2-7; D tentatively fits TRBD1 or TRBD2 (5 bases each). This material consisted of peripheral blood, taken 28 days after the second AZD1222 dose. The receptor was isolated from an adult who received the AZD1222 COVID-19 vaccine. CDR3 sequence reads: CASSERGSGRGLYEQYF. CDR3 nucleotide sequence: TGCGCCAGCAGTGAGAGAGGGAGCGGAAGGGGCCTCTACGAGCAGTACTTC.